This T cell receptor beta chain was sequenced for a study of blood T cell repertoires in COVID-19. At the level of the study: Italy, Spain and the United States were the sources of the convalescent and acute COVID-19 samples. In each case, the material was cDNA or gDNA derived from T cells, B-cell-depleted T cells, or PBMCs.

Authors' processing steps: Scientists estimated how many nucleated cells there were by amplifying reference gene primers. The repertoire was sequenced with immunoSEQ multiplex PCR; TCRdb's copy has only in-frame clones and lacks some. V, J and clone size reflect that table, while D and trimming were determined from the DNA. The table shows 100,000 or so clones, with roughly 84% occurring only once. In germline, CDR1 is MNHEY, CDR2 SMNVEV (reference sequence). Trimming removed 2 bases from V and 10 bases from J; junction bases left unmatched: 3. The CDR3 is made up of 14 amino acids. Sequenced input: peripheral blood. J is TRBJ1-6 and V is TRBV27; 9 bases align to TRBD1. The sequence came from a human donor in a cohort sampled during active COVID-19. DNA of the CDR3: TGTGCCAGCAGTTTAGACAGGGGGAAGTCACCCCTCCACTTT. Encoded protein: CASSLDRGKSPLHF.